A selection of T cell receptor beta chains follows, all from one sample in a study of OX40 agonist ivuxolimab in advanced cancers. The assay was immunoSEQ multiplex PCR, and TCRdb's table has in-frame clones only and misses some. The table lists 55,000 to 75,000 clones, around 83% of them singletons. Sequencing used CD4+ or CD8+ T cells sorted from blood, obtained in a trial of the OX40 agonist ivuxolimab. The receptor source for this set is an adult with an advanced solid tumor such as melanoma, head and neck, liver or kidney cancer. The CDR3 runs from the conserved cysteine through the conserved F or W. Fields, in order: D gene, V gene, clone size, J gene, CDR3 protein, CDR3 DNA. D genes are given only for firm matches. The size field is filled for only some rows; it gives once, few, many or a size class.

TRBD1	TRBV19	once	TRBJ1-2	CATQPGTAGRVRYGYTF	TGTGCCACTCAGCCCGGGACAGCGGGTAGGGTGCGCTATGGCTACACCTTC
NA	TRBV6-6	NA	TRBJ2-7	CASSPLRGLYEQYF	TGTGCCAGCAGTCCCCTTAGGGGACTTTACGAGCAGTACTTC
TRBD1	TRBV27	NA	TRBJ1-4	CASSDRENEKLFF	TGTGCCAGCTCGGACAGGGAGAATGAAAAACTGTTTTTT
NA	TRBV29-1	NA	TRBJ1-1	CSVEWFEVRIGTEAFF	TGCAGCGTTGAATGGTTCGAAGTACGAATAGGGACTGAAGCTTTCTTT
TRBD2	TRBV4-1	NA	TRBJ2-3	CASSQTGSGRSDTQYF	TGCGCCAGCAGCCAAACGGGAAGCGGGAGGTCAGATACGCAGTATTTT
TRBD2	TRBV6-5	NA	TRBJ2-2	CASSSGLEAGELFF	TGTGCCAGCAGTTCGGGACTAGAGGCCGGGGAGCTGTTTTTT
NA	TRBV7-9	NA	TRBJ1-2	CASSTPVAYGYTF	TGTGCCAGCAGCACGCCGGTAGCATATGGCTACACCTTC
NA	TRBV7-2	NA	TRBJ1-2	CASSLDGGSKYYGYTF	TGTGCCAGCAGCTTAGACGGGGGTTCGAAATACTATGGCTACACCTTC
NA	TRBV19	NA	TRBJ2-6	CASQPIVQISSGANVLTF	TGTGCCAGCCAACCTATAGTACAAATTAGTTCTGGGGCCAACGTCCTGACTTTC
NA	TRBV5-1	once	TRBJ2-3	CASSPGPPAHTNTQYF	TGCGCCAGCAGCCCAGGGCCCCCCGCGCACACAAATACGCAGTATTTT
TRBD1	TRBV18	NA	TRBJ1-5	CASSPAGTGGDQPQHF	TGTGCCAGCTCACCAGCCGGGACAGGGGGCGATCAGCCCCAGCATTTT
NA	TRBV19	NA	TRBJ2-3	CASSIATGLDTQYF	TGTGCCAGTAGTATAGCCACCGGGTTGGATACGCAGTATTTT
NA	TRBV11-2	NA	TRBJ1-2	CASSITRANYGYTF	TGTGCCAGCAGCATTACCAGGGCTAACTATGGCTACACCTTC
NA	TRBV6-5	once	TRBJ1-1	CASSPRGEVGTEAFF	TGTGCCAGCAGTCCCCGGGGGGAGGTTGGAACTGAAGCTTTCTTT
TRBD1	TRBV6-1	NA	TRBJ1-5	CASKRDRGSPRAQHF	TGTGCCAGCAAACGCGACAGGGGCAGCCCTAGGGCCCAGCATTTT
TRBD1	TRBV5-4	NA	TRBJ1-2	CASSSPDRAYGYTF	TGTGCCAGCAGTTCCCCCGACAGGGCGTATGGCTACACCTTC
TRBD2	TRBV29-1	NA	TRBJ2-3	CSVWGLAGTDTQYF	TGCAGCGTTTGGGGACTAGCGGGAACAGATACGCAGTATTTT
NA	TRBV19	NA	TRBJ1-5	CASSPGLNQPQHF	TGTGCCAGTAGTCCGGGGCTCAATCAGCCCCAGCATTTT
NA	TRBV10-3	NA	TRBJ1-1	CAISENGAETEAFF	TGTGCCATCAGTGAGAATGGGGCAGAGACTGAAGCTTTCTTT
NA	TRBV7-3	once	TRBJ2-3	CASSLGYGDTQYF	TGTGCCAGCAGCTTAGGGTACGGGGATACGCAGTATTTT
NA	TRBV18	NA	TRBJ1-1	CASSPALGNTEAFF	TGTGCCAGCTCACCAGCTTTAGGGAACACTGAAGCTTTCTTT
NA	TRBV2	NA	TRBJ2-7	CASSEFVSYYEQYF	TGTGCCAGCAGTGAATTTGTATCGTACTACGAGCAGTACTTC
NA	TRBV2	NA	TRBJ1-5	CASSEGSPRQPQHF	TGTGCCAGCAGTGAGGGGTCCCCAAGACAGCCCCAGCATTTT
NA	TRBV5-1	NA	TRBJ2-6	CASREPGANVLTF	TGCGCCAGTAGGGAGCCCGGGGCCAACGTCCTGACTTTC
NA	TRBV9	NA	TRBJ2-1	CASSVGPAAYNEQFF	TGTGCCAGCAGCGTAGGCCCCGCAGCCTACAATGAGCAGTTCTTC
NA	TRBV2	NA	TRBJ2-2	CASRGRTSNTGELFF	TGTGCCAGCAGGGGGAGGACATCGAACACCGGGGAGCTGTTTTTT
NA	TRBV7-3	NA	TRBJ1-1	CASSSPPWFGRGRGTEAFF	TGTGCCAGCAGCTCGCCCCCTTGGTTTGGAAGGGGACGTGGCACTGAAGCTTTCTTT
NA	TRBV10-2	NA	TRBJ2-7	CASSPSSYEQYF	TGCGCCAGCAGCCCCAGCTCCTACGAGCAGTACTTC
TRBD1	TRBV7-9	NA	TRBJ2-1	CASTRDRVGNEQFF	TGTGCCAGCACCAGGGACAGGGTTGGGAATGAGCAGTTCTTC
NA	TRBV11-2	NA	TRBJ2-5	CASSGGAQETQYF	TGTGCCAGCAGCGGGGGAGCGCAAGAGACCCAGTACTTC
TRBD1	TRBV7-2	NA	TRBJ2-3	CASSSPWDRSTDTQYF	TGTGCCAGCAGCTCCCCATGGGACAGAAGCACAGATACGCAGTATTTT
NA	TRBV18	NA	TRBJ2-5	CASSPEFQGETQYF	TGTGCCAGCTCACCAGAGTTCCAGGGGGAGACCCAGTACTTC
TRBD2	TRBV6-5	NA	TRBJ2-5	CASSYSVAGAGETQYF	TGTGCCAGCAGTTACTCAGTAGCGGGGGCAGGAGAGACCCAGTACTTC
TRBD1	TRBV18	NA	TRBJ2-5	CASSRGQGAGETQYF	TGTGCCAGCTCAAGAGGACAGGGGGCCGGGGAGACCCAGTACTTC
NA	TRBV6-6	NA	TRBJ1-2	CASSPVRGEDGYTF	TGTGCCAGCAGTCCCGTCAGGGGAGAGGATGGCTACACCTTC